This T cell receptor (beta chain) was sequenced in a study of regulatory T cells in long-lasting Graves disease. Looking at the study overall: New Graves' disease cases had less than 3 months of antithyroid drugs.

Specified time point: newly diagnosed GD, antithyroid drugs for less than 3 months. PBMCs provided the RNA from which the TCR library was made. Study-wide findings and caveats: The study found persistent patients shared more public clonotypes (roughly 3,000) than new patients (roughly 880).

iRepertoire HTBI primers and Arm-PCR of CDR3 regions built TCR beta libraries. MiXCR was run by TCRdb on the multiplex PCR reads, yielding one entry per CDR3 protein. The data show about 420,000 distinct CDR3 sequences, about a sixth seen once. Trimming left V 5 bases short and J 7 bases short, with 18 bases between. CDR3 size: 16 residues. As to this clonotype: The antigen is unknown.

The same specimen was also included in a second study, on T cells in Graves' hyperthyroidism and ophthalmopathy.

The clonotype originates from a woman under 30 with Graves disease. This chain uses TRBV12-3 or TRBV12-4 with TRBJ1-6; the D gene is possibly TRBD1 (6 bases). The material was peripheral blood mononuclear cells (PBMCs), obtained at new diagnosis, from a patient treated with antithyroid drugs. The CDR3 loop reads CASSLEGGLGNSPLHF. The DNA of the CDR3 is TGTGCCAGCAGTCTCGAGGGGGGTCTGGGGAATTCACCCCTCCACTTT.